Included here is one T cell receptor beta chain sequence, with context. Its antigen remains unidentified. This sample is part of a study of cytomegalovirus exposure and HLA in healthy donors. Study findings and constraints: The study labeled fewer than 200 TCR beta chains cytomegalovirus-associated. As a later analysis showed, a missense DCLRE1C variant was linked to trimming of TCR beta V- and J-genes. Donors belonging to an Asian-associated ancestry cluster reportedly showed fewer N-insertions in productive TCRs than the approximately 670-donor mean, according to what a later analysis found. A later look showed TCR association rates differing by HLA locus, highest for DRB1 and lowest for HLA-C.

V was clipped by 4 bases and J by 1 base; unmatched bases: 12. This CDR3 region has 17 residues. CDR1 is MNHNS and CDR2 is SASEGT in the germline V gene. PCR primers comprised 60 Vbeta and 13 Jbeta primers. Clones were read by immunoSEQ multiplex PCR, and TCRdb kept only the in-frame ones, dropping some. This sample yields tens of thousands of clones, of which around two thirds are seen a single time; 3.9% belongs to the top ten. This clonotype was sampled from a man between 25 and 39 years old in good health and CMV-seronegative. The sequenced sample consisted of PBMCs. The chain has TRBV6-1 and TRBJ2-7; 8 positions match TRBD1. In DNA form, the CDR3 reads TGTGCCAGCAGTGGCCTGCGACAGGGGTCAGGATCCTACGAGCAGTACTTC. Translating gives CASSGLRQGSGSYEQYF.